The 21 T cell receptor beta chains below come from one sample, sequenced in a study of shared clonotypes between healthy human individuals (dated by TCRdb to 2020 to 2022). Libraries were prepared through the immunoSEQ multiplex PCR assay. TCRdb obtained this table from immuneACCESS and retained in-frame rearrangements with V and J assigned. These tables miss some clones; where compared with another copy, unresolved V genes account for less than half of the shortfall, and the remainder is unexplained. For this sample there are about 1 million clones; about 80% appear just once. Together, the top ten hold around 1.5% of the sample. Sequenced sample: memory CD4+ T cells sorted from blood. The cell subset or site label, as the study defines it: CD45RA-negative fraction. All receptors come from a man aged 18 to 29 in good health.

The chain is built from TRBV11-2 and TRBJ2-2; 7 bases fit TRBD1. Germline values: CDR1 SGHAT, CDR2 FQNNGV. V dropped 2 bases and J dropped 6; count of bases not matched to a gene: 9. This CDR3 comprises 16 residues. The CDR3 region is CASSLFLTGAAGELFF. CDR3 in DNA: TGTGCCAGCAGCTTATTTCTCACAGGGGCAGCCGGGGAGCTGTTTTTT.

This clone has only a few counts. The V call is TRBV29-1, the J call TRBJ2-1; 9 nucleotides line up with TRBD1. Germline CDR1 is SQVTM and CDR2 is ANQGSEA. The CDR3 has 13 residues. V shed 7 bases and J 9 bases; nucleotides not matched to a gene: 10. The DNA of the CDR3 is TGCAGCGATTTCGGGACAGGGTATAGTGAGCAGTTCTTC. Translated, it gives CSDFGTGYSEQFF.

This clone has more than one count but fewer than ten. The chain employs TRBV10-2 and TRBJ1-1; D is unresolved. Trimming shortened V by 6 bases and J by 11 bases, and 19 bases separated the two germline ends. This CDR3 comprises 13 residues. Germline CDR1 and CDR2: WSHSY and SAAADI. The CDR3 DNA sequence: TGCGCCAGCAGATATTCAGAACGCGAAGGCGCTTTCTTT. This gives the protein CASRYSEREGAFF.

The DNA of the CDR3 is TGTGCCACCAGCAGAGAAACGGGGCAGGATTTCTATGGCTACACCTTC. Its protein is CATSRETGQDFYGYTF. V is TRBV15 and J is TRBJ1-2, with a tentative D call TRBD1 (5 bases). CDR3 length equals 16 residues. The germline gives CDR1 LNHNV, CDR2 YYDKDF (reference sequence). V lost 0 bases and J 4 bases, leaving 15 bases between the germline ends.

This clone has just a few counts. The gene calls are TRBV7-6 and TRBJ2-3; 11 positions match TRBD2. CDR1 is SGHVS, CDR2 FNYEAQ, per germline. This CDR3 has 16 residues. The J segment lost 1 base and the V segment lost 5 bases, leaving 5 bases of the junction unmatched. The CDR3 DNA reads TGTGCCAGCAGCAAACCTAGCGGGGGGCGCACAGATACGCAGTATTTT. As protein: CASSKPSGGRTDTQYF.

This clone was counted once. Other DNA sequences within the sample encode an identical CDR3. The chain combines TRBV7-2 with TRBJ1-1; D remains ambiguous. V dropped 1 base and J dropped 2 bases, with 5 bases sitting between them. Germline values: CDR1 SGHTA, CDR2 FQGNSA. There are 13 residues in the CDR3. DNA for the CDR3: TGTGCCAGCAGCTTAGGGCGCAACACTGAAGCTTTCTTT. It encodes CASSLGRNTEAFF.

The J gene is TRBJ1-3, the V gene TRBV11-2; D remains ambiguous. The V end was cut by 0 bases, the J end by 1 base, with 7 bases between. There are 15 residues in the CDR3. CDR1 is SGHAT and CDR2 is FQNNGV in the germline V gene. CDR3 amino acids: CASSLDHISGNTIYF. CDR3 in DNA: TGTGCCAGCAGCTTAGATCACATATCTGGAAACACCATATATTTT.

This clone was observed once. This chain connects TRBV2 to TRBJ1-2; 7 bases are shared with TRBD1. The length of the CDR3 is 13 residues. V lost 6 bases and J lost 1; bases outside the gene matches: 2. CDR1 and CDR2 from the germline V gene are SNHLY and FYNNEI. The CDR3: CASRGQNNYGYTF. Written as DNA, the CDR3 is TGTGCCAGCAGGGGACAGAATAACTATGGCTACACCTTC.

In its sample, this clone was seen once. The gene calls are TRBV18 and TRBJ1-3, with TRBD1 matching over 9 bases. The CDR3 consists of 18 residues. Germline V lookup: CDR1 KGHSH, CDR2 LQKENI. V lost 0 bases and J lost 0; bases outside the gene matches: 6. CDR3 nucleotide sequence: TGTGCCAGCTCACCACCCAGGACAGGGGTTTTCTCTGGAAACACCATATATTTT. Translating it yields CASSPPRTGVFSGNTIYF.

The chain recombines TRBV11-2 with TRBJ2-5; D is perhaps TRBD2 (5 bases). The CDR3 loop spans 15 amino acids. The germline V and J ends were trimmed by 0 bases and 4 bases, with 12 bases remaining between them. The germline gives CDR1 SGHAT, CDR2 FQNNGV. The CDR3 is CASSLEGLGRETQYF. The CDR3 DNA is TGTGCCAGCAGCTTAGAAGGGTTAGGGAGAGAGACCCAGTACTTC.

V gene TRBV30 combines with J gene TRBJ2-3; D is uncertain. CDR3 length: 11 residues. V shed 0 bases and J shed 9 bases, with 7 bases lying between them. Germline-derived CDR1 and CDR2 are GTSNPN and SVGIG (reference sequence). The CDR3 region has the DNA TGTGCCTGGAGTGTCACACAAACGCAGTATTTT. This codes for CAWSVTQTQYF.

The CDR3 protein is CASRPVGDSGNTIYF. DNA for the CDR3: TGTGCCAGCCGTCCCGTAGGGGACTCTGGAAACACCATATATTTT. The chain joins TRBV11-2 to TRBJ1-3; D might be TRBD1 (5 bases). The CDR3 extends over 15 amino acids. Trimming took off 8 bases at V and 0 bases at J, with 14 bases between the two ends. Looked up from germline, CDR1 is SGHAT and CDR2 is FQNNGV.

The table lists this clone with many counts. This chain uses TRBV15 with TRBJ1-2; 8 nucleotides match TRBD1. This CDR3 contains 13 residues. Unmatched junction bases numbered 6, after V lost 4 bases and J lost 8 bases. CDR1 and CDR2 (germline): LNHNV, YYDKDF (reference sequence). CDR3 coding DNA: TGTGCCACCAGCATTCGGACAGGGCAGGGCTACACCTTC. This gives the protein CATSIRTGQGYTF.

The gene calls are TRBV11-3 and TRBJ1-3, with D tentatively TRBD1 (5 bases). V was trimmed by 5 bases and J by 1 base, leaving 9 bases between them. The CDR3 totals 14 residues. Germline V gene lookup returns CDR1 SGHNT and CDR2 YENEEA. The CDR3 coding sequence is TGTGCCAGCAGCCAGGGAGGGTCTGGAAACACCATATATTTT. It codes for CASSQGGSGNTIYF.

The chain employs TRBV27 and TRBJ1-4; D uncertain. Germline lookup yields CDR1 MNHEY and CDR2 SMNVEV (reference sequence). This CDR3 has 15 amino acids. The V gene lost 5 bases and the J gene lost 3 bases, with 13 bases spanning the gap. Here the CDR3 DNA reads TGTGCCAGCAGTCCCCGCCCAGCGGCTAATGAAAAACTGTTTTTT. Translated, it gives CASSPRPAANEKLFF.

The chain carries TRBV6-1 and TRBJ2-5; the match to TRBD1 covers 7 bases. The CDR3 is 12 amino acids. V lost 7 bases and J lost 4; bases outside the gene matches: 3. Germline V lookup: CDR1 MNHNS, CDR2 SASEGT. CDR3 nucleotide sequence: TGTGCCAGCAATAGGGGGCTAGAGACCCAGTACTTC. Translated: CASNRGLETQYF.

The chain employs TRBV7-4 and TRBJ1-2; D gene uncertain. This CDR3 contains 15 residues. V was pared by 1 base and J by 8 bases, with 17 bases between. Germline V gene sequence: CDR1 SGHVT, CDR2 SQSDAQ. CDR3 DNA: TGTGCCAGCAGCTTAGTCTTCTATGACCGCTGCGGCTACACCTTC. It translates to CASSLVFYDRCGYTF.

The chain uses TRBV2 and TRBJ2-2; no reliable D call. This CDR3 contains 14 residues. In germline, CDR1 is SNHLY, CDR2 FYNNEI. V lost 1 base and J 8 bases, leaving 11 bases between the germline ends. The CDR3 loop is CASSEEILLGELFF. CDR3 DNA sequence: TGTGCCAGCAGTGAAGAAATCCTATTGGGGGAGCTGTTTTTT.

This clone was observed once. The CDR3 region has the DNA TGTGCCAGCAGCGTAGGAGATTCGACCTCATCGGCGGACACCATATATTTT. This encodes CASSVGDSTSSADTIYF. The chain links TRBV9 to TRBJ1-3; D uncertain. Germline CDR1 reads SGDLS; CDR2 reads YYNGEE. This CDR3 region has 17 residues. Trimming pared 0 bases from V and 8 bases from J, leaving 21 bases between.

The chain employs TRBV30 and TRBJ2-3; no firm D call. This CDR3 has 14 amino acids. The germline V gene encodes CDR1 GTSNPN and CDR2 SVGIG (reference sequence). The V gene lost 3 bases and the J gene lost 2 bases, with 12 bases spanning the gap. DNA for the CDR3: TGTGCCTGGAGGGGGTCGGCCATCACAGATACGCAGTATTTT. This encodes CAWRGSAITDTQYF.

The chain employs TRBV14 and TRBJ2-3; TRBD1 or TRBD2 may be the D gene (5 bases each). Per the germline V gene, CDR1 is SGHDN and CDR2 is FVKESK. The CDR3 totals 15 residues. V shed 3 bases and J shed 3 bases, with 13 bases lying between them. CDR3 loop: CASSHLRGMTDTQYF. CDR3 coding DNA: TGTGCCAGCAGCCATTTACGGGGCATGACAGATACGCAGTATTTT. Supplemented by reference TRBV14 and TRBJ2-3, the full variable domain reads EAGVTQFPSHSVIEKGQTVTLRCDPISGHDNLYWYRRVMGKEIKFLLHFVKESKQDESGMPNNRFLAERTGGTYSTLKVQPAELEDSGVYFCASSHLRGMTDTQYFGPGTRLTVL.